These 20 T cell receptor beta chains were sequenced from one sample in a study of blood T cell repertoires in COVID-19. Using immunoSEQ multiplex PCR, the repertoire was profiled, and TCRdb retains in-frame clones only, with some absent. The profile shows around 100,000 clones, around 87% of them singletons. Sequencing was performed on peripheral blood. The receptor source for this set is a human donor with acute or convalescent COVID-19. The donor label of this sample is uncertain.

The rearrangement links TRBV3-1 (or the pseudogene TRBV3-2) to TRBJ2-5; D perhaps matches TRBD1 (5 bases). Germline V gene sequence: CDR1 LGHDT, CDR2 YNNKEL (reference sequence). V was trimmed by 2 bases and J by 7 bases, leaving 14 bases between them. This CDR3 is built from 14 residues. CDR3 region: CASSQPDRIGTQYF. The CDR3 nucleotides are TGTGCCAGCAGCCAACCCGACAGAATCGGGACCCAGTACTTC.

V and J are TRBV27 and TRBJ2-5; possible D gene TRBD2, 6 bases. The CDR3 has 14 residues. Trimming pared 6 bases from V and 5 bases from J, leaving 16 bases between. The germline V gene has CDR1 MNHEY and CDR2 SMNVEV (reference sequence). Here the CDR3 DNA reads TGTGCCAGCAGCCACCTTGGAGGGGAGGAGACCCAGTACTTC. It codes for CASSHLGGEETQYF.

The rearrangement joins TRBV27 to TRBJ2-3, with D unresolved. Germline V gene lookup returns CDR1 MNHEY and CDR2 SMNVEV (reference sequence). The CDR3 has 15 amino acids. Trimming removed 5 bases from V and 0 bases from J, with 12 bases in between. CDR3 in DNA: TGTGCCAGCAGTCTATTGACTGGAAGCACAGATACGCAGTATTTT. It is translated as CASSLLTGSTDTQYF.

V and J are TRBV30 and TRBJ1-6; D is undetermined. Trimming took off 5 bases at V and 5 bases at J, with 10 bases between the two ends. CDR3 length: 13 amino acids. Per germline, CDR1 GTSNPN and CDR2 SVGIG (reference sequence). The CDR3 DNA reads TGTGCCTGGGCGCGAACGGATAATTCACCCCTCCACTTT. Residues: CAWARTDNSPLHF.

V gene TRBV19 combines with J gene TRBJ2-5, with D tentatively TRBD2 (6 bases). Deletions cut 4 bases from V and 0 bases from J, with 15 bases between. The CDR3 covers 16 residues. From germline, CDR1 is LNHDA and CDR2 SQIVND (reference sequence). CDR3: CASSTPTGGNQETQYF. CDR3 nucleotide sequence: TGTGCCAGTAGTACACCGACCGGGGGAAACCAAGAGACCCAGTACTTC.

The J gene is TRBJ2-5, the V gene TRBV2, with 8 bases fitting TRBD2. This CDR3 is built from 15 residues. Trimming took 4 bases from V and 2 from J; bases not matched to a gene: 6. The germline V gene encodes CDR1 SNHLY and CDR2 FYNNEI. The CDR3 protein is CASSGGGHLQETQYF. CDR3 coding DNA: TGTGCCAGCAGTGGCGGGGGGCATTTACAAGAGACCCAGTACTTC.

V and J are TRBV5-6 and TRBJ2-5; possible D gene TRBD1, 5 bases. Trimming pared 0 bases from V and 2 bases from J, leaving 8 bases between. CDR3 length: 14 amino acids. The germline V gene encodes CDR1 SGHDT and CDR2 YYEEEE. CDR3 protein: CASSLADSQETQYF. CDR3 nucleotide sequence: TGTGCCAGCAGCTTGGCAGACAGTCAAGAGACCCAGTACTTC.

The chain recombines TRBV6-1 with TRBJ2-7, with D perhaps TRBD1 (6 bases). The CDR3 has 17 residues. Germline CDR1 and CDR2: MNHNS and SASEGT. V was pared by 0 bases and J by 3 bases, with 18 bases between. The CDR3 DNA reads as TGTGCCAGCAGTGAAGCGCTGACCTACAACAGGGACTACGAGCAGTACTTC. It codes for CASSEALTYNRDYEQYF.

This clone was observed a handful of times. The chain is built from TRBV28 and TRBJ2-1, with TRBD1 matching 7 bases. The CDR3 contains 14 residues. Germline CDR1 is MDHEN and CDR2 is SYDVKM. V was clipped by 7 bases and J by 0 bases; unmatched bases: 3. The CDR3 DNA reads TGTGCCAGCAAACCAGGGGGCTCCTACAATGAGCAGTTCTTC. Residues: CASKPGGSYNEQFF.

The rearrangement uses TRBV5-4 and TRBJ1-6; 9 bases line up with TRBD1. The germline V gene encodes CDR1 SGHNT and CDR2 YYREEE (reference sequence). With 2 bases clipped from V and 7 bases from J, the junction kept 10 bases outside the gene matches. The CDR3 is 17 residues long. DNA for the CDR3: TGTGCCAGCAGCTTTGGGGACAGGGCCATCGGGAATTCACCCCTCCACTTT. Translated: CASSFGDRAIGNSPLHF. Full variable domain (remainder filled in from reference TRBV5-4 and TRBJ1-6): ETGVTQSPTHLIKTRGQQVTLRCSSQSGHNTVSWYQQALGQGPQFIFQYYREEENGRGNFPPRFSGLQFPNYSSELNVNALELDDSALYLCASSFGDRAIGNSPLHFGNGTRLTVT.

The chain joins TRBV2 to TRBJ2-7, with 10 bases lining up with TRBD1. Germline CDR1 is SNHLY and CDR2 is FYNNEI. Trimming removed 8 bases from V and 5 bases from J; junction bases left unmatched: 3. The CDR3 has 12 amino acids. CDR3 sequence: CASGTGADEQYF. The CDR3 DNA reads as TGTGCCAGCGGGACAGGGGCCGACGAGCAGTACTTC.

The chain carries TRBV7-3 and TRBJ2-1; 13 bases are shared with TRBD2. CDR3 size: 16 residues. V was pared by 1 base and J by 6 bases, with 3 bases of the junction left unmatched. In germline, CDR1 is SGHTA, CDR2 FQGTGA. The CDR3 DNA reads TGTGCCAGCAGCTTAAGGGGGACTAGCGGGGTCAATGAGCAGTTCTTC. Amino acids: CASSLRGTSGVNEQFF. The entire variable domain, with the rest obtained from reference TRBV7-3 and TRBJ2-1, is as follows: GAGVSQTPSNKVTEKGKYVELRCDPISGHTALYWYRQSLGQGPEFLIYFQGTGAADDSGLPNDRFFAVRPEGSVSTLKIQRTERGDSAVYLCASSLRGTSGVNEQFFGPGTRLTVL.

This chain's CDR3 is CASTLGGQKTYEQYF. For the CDR3, the DNA is TGTGCCAGCACCCTAGGGGGTCAAAAAACCTACGAGCAGTACTTC. The V and J genes are TRBV28 and TRBJ2-7, with a weak D call TRBD1 (6 bases). Germline CDR1 reads MDHEN; CDR2 reads SYDVKM. This CDR3 comprises 15 residues. V was clipped by 7 bases and J by 2 bases, with 18 bases between them.

The chain joins TRBV6-5 to TRBJ2-7; D remains unclear. CDR3 size: 14 residues. V lost 2 bases and J 3 bases, leaving 11 bases between the germline ends. Per germline, CDR1 MNHEY and CDR2 SVGAGI. In DNA, the CDR3 is TGTGCCAGCAGTTACCTTAGCAGTGACTACGAGCAGTACTTC. This sequence encodes CASSYLSSDYEQYF.

The V call is TRBV6-2 or TRBV6-3, the J call TRBJ2-2; TRBD2 might be the D (6 bases). The V and J ends lost 2 bases and 1 base respectively, with 8 bases between them. The CDR3 is 15 amino acids. Germline values: CDR1 MNHEY, CDR2 SVGEGT. Here the CDR3 DNA reads TGTGCCAGCAGTTACCGCGGGGTGAACACCGGGGAGCTGTTTTTT. It specifies CASSYRGVNTGELFF.

The chain carries TRBV24-1 and TRBJ1-3; TRBD1 agrees at 7 bases. With 9 bases clipped from V and 7 bases from J, the junction kept 8 bases outside the gene matches. Germline V lookup: CDR1 KGHDR, CDR2 SFDVKD. The CDR3 length is 13 residues. CDR3 nucleotide sequence: TGTGCCACCGGACCCAGGGGGATGAACACCATATATTTT. Translation: CATGPRGMNTIYF.

V usage is TRBV6-6 and J usage is TRBJ2-7; D perhaps matches TRBD1 (6 bases). The CDR3 loop spans 11 amino acids. Trimming shortened V by 5 bases and J by 4 bases, and 6 bases separated the two germline ends. Per the germline V gene, CDR1 is MNHNY and CDR2 is SVGAGI (reference sequence). The CDR3 sequence: CASSRGYEQYF. The CDR3 DNA reads TGTGCCAGCAGTAGGGGGTACGAGCAGTACTTC.

This sequence joins TRBV5-1 and TRBJ2-5; 7 nucleotides align to TRBD2. Germline V gene data show CDR1 as SGHRS and CDR2 as YFSETQ. The CDR3 length is 13 residues. V lost 3 bases, J lost 3 bases, and 2 bases stayed unmatched. The CDR3 reads CASSSGGKETQYF. The DNA of the CDR3 is TGCGCCAGCAGCTCGGGGGGAAAAGAGACCCAGTACTTC.

The J gene is TRBJ1-1, the V gene TRBV7-9, with TRBD1 matching over 9 bases. V trimming: 1 base; J trimming: 4 bases; junction bases outside the gene matches: 4. The CDR3 covers 15 residues. Germline V lookup: CDR1 SEHNR, CDR2 FQNEAQ (reference sequence). In nucleotides, the CDR3 is TGTGCCAGCAGCTTAGGGGACAGGGATTTCACTGAAGCTTTCTTT. Protein sequence: CASSLGDRDFTEAFF.

The chain links TRBV28 to TRBJ1-1, with D tentatively TRBD1 (6 bases). CDR1 and CDR2 from the germline V gene are MDHEN and SYDVKM. The CDR3 runs 15 residues. The V end was cut by 5 bases, the J end by 3 bases, with 16 bases between. In nucleotides, the CDR3 is TGTGCCAGCAGTCCATGGGGGACAAGGCACACTGAAGCTTTCTTT. Residues: CASSPWGTRHTEAFF.